This is a list of T cell receptor beta chains from one sample in a study of T-cell memory formation after mild COVID-19. TCRdb fed the 5' RACE reads into MiXCR, producing one record per CDR3 protein. Of some 290,000 distinct CDR3 sequences detected, 15% to 20% appear once; the ten largest clones hold over 20%. Sequenced material: PBMCs or a T cell subset sorted from them (not recorded which). These receptors were taken from a man younger than 35 who had mild COVID-19 (a few samples of this study predate the infection). Cell type and time point are not known. CDR3s include the opening cysteine and the closing phenylalanine or tryptophan. The order of the fields is D gene, V gene, J gene, CDR3 length, clone size, CDR3 protein, CDR3 DNA. D genes are given only for firm matches. Only part of the rows carry a size: once, few, many, or a class if the clone is expanded.

D gene: TRBD2
V gene: TRBV6-5
J gene: TRBJ2-4
CDR3 length: 15
clone size: medium-sized
CDR3 protein: CATAGGPESKNIQYF
CDR3 DNA: TGTGCTACGGCGGGGGGGCCGGAGTCCAAAAACATTCAGTACTTC

D gene: NA
V gene: TRBV4-1
J gene: TRBJ2-3
CDR3 length: 15
clone size: many
CDR3 protein: CASSQEEGSTDTQYF
CDR3 DNA: TGCGCCAGCAGCCAAGAGGAGGGGAGCACAGATACGCAGTATTTT

D gene: TRBD1
V gene: TRBV11-2
J gene: TRBJ1-1
CDR3 length: 15
clone size: few
CDR3 protein: CASSLTGTGNTEAFF
CDR3 DNA: TGTGCCAGCAGCTTAACTGGGACAGGGAACACTGAAGCTTTCTTT

D gene: TRBD1
V gene: TRBV28
J gene: TRBJ1-2
CDR3 length: 15
clone size: few
CDR3 protein: CASSQNRDSFYGYTF
CDR3 DNA: TGTGCCAGCAGTCAAAACCGGGACAGTTTTTATGGCTACACCTTC

D gene: NA
V gene: TRBV10-3
J gene: TRBJ2-2
CDR3 length: 14
clone size: NA
CDR3 protein: CAIRGGAGTGELFF
CDR3 DNA: TGTGCCATCAGGGGGGGCGCGGGGACCGGGGAGCTGTTTTTT

D gene: NA
V gene: TRBV2
J gene: TRBJ2-5
CDR3 length: 14
clone size: few
CDR3 protein: CASRGASGAETQYF
CDR3 DNA: TGTGCCAGCAGGGGAGCCTCCGGCGCGGAGACCCAGTACTTC

D gene: NA
V gene: TRBV12-3/TRBV12-4
J gene: TRBJ1-4
CDR3 length: 14
clone size: NA
CDR3 protein: CASRNREANEKLFF
CDR3 DNA: TGTGCCAGCAGAAACAGAGAAGCTAATGAAAAACTGTTTTTT

D gene: NA
V gene: TRBV5-5
J gene: TRBJ1-2
CDR3 length: 15
clone size: few
CDR3 protein: CASSSGQTKNYGYTF
CDR3 DNA: TGTGCCAGCAGCTCCGGACAGACAAAGAACTATGGCTACACCTTC

D gene: NA
V gene: TRBV12-3/TRBV12-4
J gene: TRBJ1-2
CDR3 length: 15
clone size: NA
CDR3 protein: CASSDHGQRAYGYTF
CDR3 DNA: TGTGCCAGCAGTGACCACGGACAGAGGGCCTATGGCTACACCTTC

D gene: TRBD1
V gene: TRBV11-2
J gene: TRBJ1-1
CDR3 length: 16
clone size: NA
CDR3 protein: CASSLGLQGLNTEAFF
CDR3 DNA: TGTGCCAGCAGCTTAGGGCTACAGGGGCTGAACACTGAAGCTTTCTTT

D gene: NA
V gene: TRBV6-2/TRBV6-3
J gene: TRBJ2-3
CDR3 length: 9
clone size: few
CDR3 protein: CASGSSQYF
CDR3 DNA: TGTGCCAGCGGGAGCTCGCAGTATTTT

D gene: TRBD1
V gene: TRBV9
J gene: TRBJ1-2
CDR3 length: 15
clone size: NA
CDR3 protein: CASSVRDSGIDGYTF
CDR3 DNA: TGTGCCAGCAGCGTCCGGGACAGTGGGATCGATGGCTACACCTTC

D gene: NA
V gene: TRBV7-2
J gene: TRBJ1-2
CDR3 length: 15
clone size: NA
CDR3 protein: CASSLGGSFPDGYTF
CDR3 DNA: TGTGCCAGCAGCTTAGGGGGGAGTTTTCCCGATGGCTACACCTTC

D gene: TRBD1
V gene: TRBV5-6
J gene: TRBJ1-4
CDR3 length: 14
clone size: NA
CDR3 protein: CASSRGQGGEKLFF
CDR3 DNA: TGTGCCAGCAGCCGAGGACAGGGGGGTGAAAAACTGTTTTTT

D gene: TRBD2
V gene: TRBV5-1
J gene: TRBJ2-5
CDR3 length: 15
clone size: NA
CDR3 protein: CASRAADSGALPGYF
CDR3 DNA: TGCGCCAGCAGGGCGGCGGATAGCGGGGCCCTCCCCGGGTACTTC

D gene: TRBD2
V gene: TRBV6-5
J gene: TRBJ2-5
CDR3 length: 16
clone size: few
CDR3 protein: CASSLSGGAYQETQYF
CDR3 DNA: TGTGCCAGCAGTCTAAGCGGGGGGGCCTACCAAGAGACCCAGTACTTC

D gene: TRBD1
V gene: TRBV5-1
J gene: TRBJ1-1
CDR3 length: 14
clone size: NA
CDR3 protein: CASSLGQGKTEAFF
CDR3 DNA: TGCGCCAGCAGCTTGGGACAGGGGAAGACTGAAGCTTTCTTT

D gene: NA
V gene: TRBV7-2
J gene: TRBJ2-5
CDR3 length: 15
clone size: few
CDR3 protein: CASTALLGLWETQYF
CDR3 DNA: TGTGCCAGCACCGCCCTTCTGGGGCTATGGGAGACCCAGTACTTC

D gene: NA
V gene: TRBV7-2
J gene: TRBJ2-4
CDR3 length: 15
clone size: many
CDR3 protein: CASSHRGGATNIQYF
CDR3 DNA: TGTGCCAGCAGCCATCGTGGGGGGGCTACTAACATTCAGTACTTC

D gene: TRBD2
V gene: TRBV5-8
J gene: TRBJ2-3
CDR3 length: 17
clone size: many
CDR3 protein: CASSSSGGPERTDTQYF
CDR3 DNA: TGTGCCAGCAGCTCCTCGGGAGGGCCCGAACGCACAGATACGCAGTATTTT

D gene: NA
V gene: TRBV12-3/TRBV12-4
J gene: TRBJ2-3
CDR3 length: 15
clone size: few
CDR3 protein: CASSPPNRGTDTQYF
CDR3 DNA: TGTGCCAGCAGCCCTCCTAACCGGGGCACAGATACGCAGTATTTT

D gene: NA
V gene: TRBV6-5
J gene: TRBJ2-1
CDR3 length: 13
clone size: few
CDR3 protein: CASSYSRLNEQFF
CDR3 DNA: TGTGCCAGCAGTTACTCGAGGCTCAATGAGCAGTTCTTC

D gene: NA
V gene: TRBV7-2
J gene: TRBJ2-1
CDR3 length: 13
clone size: few
CDR3 protein: CASSLVIRNEQFF
CDR3 DNA: TGTGCCAGCAGCTTAGTCATACGCAATGAGCAGTTCTTC

D gene: TRBD1
V gene: TRBV7-2
J gene: TRBJ2-5
CDR3 length: 15
clone size: few
CDR3 protein: CASSSRTGEKETQYF
CDR3 DNA: TGTGCCAGCAGTTCGAGGACAGGGGAAAAGGAGACCCAGTACTTC

D gene: TRBD2
V gene: TRBV11-2
J gene: TRBJ2-5
CDR3 length: 16
clone size: few
CDR3 protein: CASSLRAGATQETQYF
CDR3 DNA: TGTGCCAGCAGCTTAAGAGCGGGGGCTACCCAAGAGACCCAGTACTTC

D gene: TRBD1
V gene: TRBV12-3/TRBV12-4
J gene: TRBJ1-2
CDR3 length: 15
clone size: NA
CDR3 protein: CASSLGTGGQGGYTF
CDR3 DNA: TGTGCCAGCAGTTTAGGGACAGGGGGCCAAGGTGGCTACACCTTC

D gene: TRBD2
V gene: TRBV20-1
J gene: TRBJ2-1
CDR3 length: 15
clone size: NA
CDR3 protein: CSASSGTSVGSEQFF
CDR3 DNA: TGCAGTGCCAGTTCCGGGACTAGCGTTGGGTCTGAGCAGTTCTTC

D gene: NA
V gene: TRBV3-1
J gene: TRBJ1-6
CDR3 length: 12
clone size: NA
CDR3 protein: CATSRGSSPLHF
CDR3 DNA: TGTGCCACCTCACGGGGGTCGTCACCCCTCCACTTT

D gene: NA
V gene: TRBV2
J gene: TRBJ2-3
CDR3 length: 15
clone size: few
CDR3 protein: CASSEEGVYTDTQYF
CDR3 DNA: TGTGCCAGCAGTGAAGAAGGTGTTTACACAGATACGCAGTATTTT

D gene: TRBD1
V gene: TRBV7-9
J gene: TRBJ2-5
CDR3 length: 13
clone size: NA
CDR3 protein: CASSQTGVETQYF
CDR3 DNA: TGTGCCAGCAGCCAGACAGGGGTAGAGACCCAGTACTTC

D gene: NA
V gene: TRBV5-1
J gene: TRBJ2-3
CDR3 length: 14
clone size: many
CDR3 protein: CASSFGGPTDTQYF
CDR3 DNA: TGTGCCAGCAGCTTCGGGGGGCCCACAGATACGCAGTATTTT

D gene: TRBD2
V gene: TRBV7-2
J gene: TRBJ2-3
CDR3 length: 18
clone size: NA
CDR3 protein: CASSLPASGAKDPDTQYF
CDR3 DNA: TGTGCCAGCAGCTTACCAGCTAGCGGGGCCAAAGATCCAGATACGCAGTATTTT

D gene: NA
V gene: TRBV5-1
J gene: TRBJ2-3
CDR3 length: 15
clone size: few
CDR3 protein: CASSLVASEKTLPYF
CDR3 DNA: TGCGCCAGCAGCTTGGTAGCTAGCGAGAAAACCCTCCCGTATTTT

D gene: TRBD2
V gene: TRBV7-6
J gene: TRBJ2-1
CDR3 length: 16
clone size: few
CDR3 protein: CASSLEVGLAGDEQFF
CDR3 DNA: TGTGCCAGCAGCTTAGAAGTGGGACTAGCGGGGGATGAGCAGTTCTTC

D gene: NA
V gene: TRBV5-5
J gene: TRBJ2-3
CDR3 length: 14
clone size: NA
CDR3 protein: CASSLGTLTDTQYF
CDR3 DNA: TGTGCCAGCAGCCTAGGGACCCTCACAGATACGCAGTATTTT

D gene: NA
V gene: TRBV7-2
J gene: TRBJ2-3
CDR3 length: 17
clone size: few
CDR3 protein: CASSLGPPRTNTDTQYF
CDR3 DNA: TGTGCCAGCAGCTTGGGCCCGCCTCGGACTAACACAGATACGCAGTATTTT

D gene: NA
V gene: TRBV12-3/TRBV12-4
J gene: TRBJ2-1
CDR3 length: 13
clone size: NA
CDR3 protein: CASRPGLANEQFF
CDR3 DNA: TGTGCCAGCAGACCGGGACTGGCAAATGAGCAGTTCTTC

D gene: NA
V gene: TRBV7-2
J gene: TRBJ2-3
CDR3 length: 14
clone size: NA
CDR3 protein: CASSSGRSTDTQYF
CDR3 DNA: TGTGCCAGCAGCTCCGGCAGGAGCACAGATACGCAGTATTTT

D gene: NA
V gene: TRBV6-2/TRBV6-3
J gene: TRBJ2-1
CDR3 length: 15
clone size: NA
CDR3 protein: CASSLNRLRDNEQFF
CDR3 DNA: TGTGCCAGCAGTCTGAACAGGTTACGGGACAATGAGCAGTTCTTC

D gene: NA
V gene: TRBV6-5
J gene: TRBJ2-3
CDR3 length: 11
clone size: many
CDR3 protein: CASSYQSTQYF
CDR3 DNA: TGTGCCAGCAGTTATCAAAGTACGCAGTATTTT

D gene: NA
V gene: TRBV27
J gene: TRBJ2-3
CDR3 length: 13
clone size: few
CDR3 protein: CACGVVGTDTQYF
CDR3 DNA: TGTGCCTGTGGCGTGGTCGGGACAGATACGCAGTATTTT

D gene: NA
V gene: TRBV7-9
J gene: TRBJ2-7
CDR3 length: 15
clone size: NA
CDR3 protein: CASSSGTGPGNEQYF
CDR3 DNA: TGTGCCAGCAGCTCCGGGACCGGGCCTGGCAACGAGCAGTACTTC

D gene: NA
V gene: TRBV4-3
J gene: TRBJ1-2
CDR3 length: 15
clone size: few
CDR3 protein: CASSQALGGYYGYTF
CDR3 DNA: TGCGCCAGCAGCCAAGCCCTCGGGGGATACTATGGCTACACCTTC

D gene: NA
V gene: TRBV27
J gene: TRBJ2-1
CDR3 length: 13
clone size: few
CDR3 protein: CASSFSGVREQFF
CDR3 DNA: TGTGCCAGCAGTTTTTCAGGGGTCCGTGAGCAGTTCTTC

D gene: TRBD2
V gene: TRBV12-3/TRBV12-4
J gene: TRBJ2-3
CDR3 length: 15
clone size: NA
CDR3 protein: CASINSGAGADTQYF
CDR3 DNA: TGTGCCAGCATTAACAGCGGGGCGGGCGCAGATACGCAGTATTTT

D gene: NA
V gene: TRBV29-1
J gene: TRBJ1-1
CDR3 length: 13
clone size: NA
CDR3 protein: CSVREGGNTEAFF
CDR3 DNA: TGCAGCGTTCGTGAGGGGGGGAACACTGAAGCTTTCTTT

D gene: NA
V gene: TRBV4-3
J gene: TRBJ1-1
CDR3 length: 16
clone size: NA
CDR3 protein: CASSQEGPNMNTEAFF
CDR3 DNA: TGCGCCAGCAGCCAAGAGGGGCCGAACATGAACACTGAAGCTTTCTTT

D gene: NA
V gene: TRBV7-2
J gene: TRBJ1-2
CDR3 length: 17
clone size: NA
CDR3 protein: CASSRGQGIGQNYGYTF
CDR3 DNA: TGTGCCAGCAGCCGAGGTCAGGGGATCGGGCAAAACTATGGCTACACCTTC

D gene: NA
V gene: TRBV3-1
J gene: TRBJ2-7
CDR3 length: 15
clone size: NA
CDR3 protein: CASSQEPHRHYEQYF
CDR3 DNA: TGTGCCAGCAGCCAAGAACCTCACAGACACTACGAGCAGTACTTC

D gene: NA
V gene: TRBV5-5
J gene: TRBJ2-1
CDR3 length: 17
clone size: few
CDR3 protein: CASSFPGAKGSYNEQFF
CDR3 DNA: TGTGCCAGCAGCTTTCCGGGGGCGAAGGGGTCCTACAATGAGCAGTTCTTC

D gene: TRBD1
V gene: TRBV6-5
J gene: TRBJ1-5
CDR3 length: 18
clone size: few
CDR3 protein: CASSYGPPGQEAPQPQHF
CDR3 DNA: TGTGCCAGCAGTTACGGGCCCCCGGGACAGGAGGCTCCCCAGCCCCAGCATTTT

D gene: NA
V gene: TRBV5-6
J gene: TRBJ2-2
CDR3 length: 15
clone size: NA
CDR3 protein: CASSPDSRNTGELFF
CDR3 DNA: TGTGCCAGCAGCCCGGACAGTCGGAACACCGGGGAGCTGTTTTTT

D gene: TRBD1
V gene: TRBV4-1
J gene: TRBJ1-1
CDR3 length: 16
clone size: few
CDR3 protein: CASSQRPTGGDTEAFF
CDR3 DNA: TGCGCCAGCAGCCAGAGACCCACAGGGGGGGACACTGAAGCTTTCTTT

D gene: NA
V gene: TRBV20-1
J gene: TRBJ1-6
CDR3 length: 14
clone size: few
CDR3 protein: CSARGATYNSPLHF
CDR3 DNA: TGCAGTGCTAGGGGGGCTACCTATAATTCACCCCTCCACTTT

D gene: NA
V gene: TRBV19
J gene: TRBJ1-5
CDR3 length: 13
clone size: NA
CDR3 protein: CASSPDTDQPQHF
CDR3 DNA: TGTGCCAGTAGCCCGGACACCGATCAGCCCCAGCATTTT